The T cell receptor beta chain described here comes from a study of T cells in Graves' hyperthyroidism and ophthalmopathy. Study-wide results and limits: Classification by a 13 V-J model distinguished ophthalmopathy from stable hyperthyroidism. Appearing also in blood were most of the thyroid clonotypes expanded above 0.001.

The germline V and J ends were trimmed by 3 bases and 4 bases, with 11 bases remaining between them. This CDR3 is built from 14 residues. The germline V gene encodes CDR1 SGHRS and CDR2 YFSETQ. This clonotype was seen more than once but under ten times. The antigen is not known. Under 3 months was the duration of disease in ophthalmopathy patients, who also had a Clinical Activity Score of at least 3 and a NOSPECS grade of at least 4. PBMCs were sourced from approximately 10 ml fresh peripheral blood. Amplification of TCR beta CDR3 regions used RNA as the template. An initial round of RT-PCR targeting the TCR CDR3 relied on the HTBI primer set. Using its own MiXCR run on the multiplex PCR reads, TCRdb lists one record per CDR3 protein. The table records some 270,000 distinct CDR3 sequences, approximately 24% of them present only once.

This sequence joins TRBV5-1 and TRBJ1-5; D is unresolved. This TCR derives from a woman aged 40 to 50 with Graves' ophthalmopathy. The source material was blood. CDR3 sequence (DNA): TGCGCCAGCAGCTCCGGGTCGTTGAATCAGCCCCAGCATTTT. Its protein is CASSSGSLNQPQHF.